This is a list of T cell receptor beta chains from one sample in a study of control samples from healthy donors and cancer patients. Using immunoSEQ multiplex PCR, the repertoire was profiled, and TCRdb retains in-frame clones only, with some absent. This sample's table reports fewer than 200,000 clones. Specimen: blood. Receptors originate from a young woman in good health. Both conserved end residues are part of each CDR3. Fields, in order: J gene, V gene, D gene, CDR3 protein, CDR3 DNA. D genes are given only for firm matches.

TRBJ1-2 TRBV24-1 - CATSPANRNYGYTF TGTGCCACCAGCCCAGCCAACAGGAACTATGGCTACACCTTC
TRBJ1-2 TRBV29-1 - CSVEDGRGINYGYTF TGCAGCGTTGAAGACGGACGGGGAATTAACTATGGCTACACCTTC
TRBJ1-5 TRBV7-9 - CASSLVERDGQPQHF TGTGCCAGCAGCTTAGTGGAGAGGGATGGCCAGCCCCAGCATTTT
TRBJ2-5 TRBV5-1 - CASSLSLGEQTQYF TGCGCCAGCAGCTTGAGTTTGGGGGAACAGACCCAGTACTTC
TRBJ2-5 TRBV2 - CASTTGQETQYF TGTGCCAGCACCACAGGGCAAGAGACCCAGTACTTC
TRBJ2-3 TRBV4-3 TRBD2 CASSQDGGAQYF TGCGCCAGCAGCCAAGATGGGGGGGCGCAGTATTTT
TRBJ2-5 TRBV6-5 TRBD1 CASSSPGTAATTQYF TGTGCCAGCAGTTCCCCCGGGACAGCAGCTACGACCCAGTACTTC
TRBJ2-3 TRBV10-3 TRBD2 CAISDLTSGATDTQYF TGTGCCATCAGTGACCTGACTAGCGGGGCCACAGATACGCAGTATTTT
TRBJ1-2 TRBV10-2 - CASSEQGPNYGYTF TGCGCCAGCAGCGAACAGGGTCCTAACTATGGCTACACCTTC
TRBJ1-1 TRBV19 TRBD1 CASSIPGQRLPNTEAFF TGTGCCAGTAGCATTCCGGGACAGAGGCTCCCGAACACTGAAGCTTTCTTT
TRBJ1-6 TRBV18 TRBD1 CASSPGTGEWSPLHF TGTGCCAGCTCACCGGGAACAGGGGAGTGGTCACCCCTCCACTTT
TRBJ2-2 TRBV11-3 TRBD1 CASSLGQGPNTGELFF TGTGCCAGCAGCTTAGGACAGGGCCCGAACACCGGGGAGCTGTTTTTT
TRBJ2-2 TRBV6-1 - CASSEAKGSGELFF TGTGCCAGCAGTGAAGCGAAGGGATCCGGGGAGCTGTTTTTT
TRBJ1-5 TRBV6-5 - CASSSDGSGQPQHF TGTGCCAGCAGTTCGGACGGCTCTGGGCAGCCCCAGCATTTT
TRBJ1-2 TRBV9 - CASSAIQAGYGYTF TGTGCCAGCAGCGCCATCCAGGCGGGGTATGGCTACACCTTC
TRBJ1-5 TRBV19 - CASISAGGGNQPQHF TGTGCCAGTATCTCGGCGGGGGGAGGCAATCAGCCCCAGCATTTT
TRBJ1-5 TRBV7-8 - CASSLFSQSYQPQHF TGTGCCAGCAGCTTATTTTCGCAATCGTATCAGCCCCAGCATTTT
TRBJ1-5 TRBV4-1 TRBD1 CASSGRQGAGQPQHF TGCGCCAGCAGCGGGCGACAGGGGGCAGGTCAGCCCCAGCATTTT
TRBJ1-1 TRBV4-1 - CASSQGWEGDTEAFF TGCGCCAGCAGCCAAGGATGGGAGGGGGACACTGAAGCTTTCTTT
TRBJ1-6 TRBV6-5 - CASSLQDRYSPLHF TGTGCCAGCAGTCTTCAGGACAGATATTCACCCCTCCACTTT
TRBJ1-1 TRBV2 - CASSEHDRWTEAFF TGTGCCAGCAGTGAGCATGACCGGTGGACTGAAGCTTTCTTT
TRBJ2-3 TRBV4-2 TRBD2 CASSPGTSGVNTQYF TGTGCCAGCAGTCCCGGGACTAGCGGGGTGAATACGCAGTATTTT
TRBJ2-3 TRBV9 TRBD2 CASSSPRRLAGRTDTQYF TGTGCCAGCAGCAGTCCCCGACGGCTAGCGGGGAGGACAGATACGCAGTATTTT
TRBJ1-1 TRBV18 - CASSLRGANTEAFF TGTGCCAGCTCACTCCGGGGGGCGAACACTGAAGCTTTCTTT
TRBJ2-2 TRBV7-3 TRBD1 CASSFQGAAGELFF TGTGCCAGCAGCTTTCAGGGGGCGGCCGGGGAGCTGTTTTTT
TRBJ1-1 TRBV6-1 - CASSEVPTTEAFF TGTGCCAGCAGTGAAGTCCCCACTACTGAAGCTTTCTTT
TRBJ2-2 TRBV5-1 - CASSLQAAANTGELFF TGCGCCAGCAGCTTGCAAGCCGCTGCGAACACCGGGGAGCTGTTTTTT
TRBJ1-6 TRBV7-9 - CASSLSSPLHF TGTGCCAGCAGCTTAAGTTCACCCCTCCACTTT
TRBJ1-2 TRBV19 - CASSIADRNYGYTF TGTGCCAGTAGTATAGCCGACAGGAACTATGGCTACACCTTC
TRBJ1-2 TRBV9 TRBD1 CASSVLGTGGYGYTF TGTGCCAGCAGCGTACTCGGGACAGGGGGCTATGGCTACACCTTC
TRBJ2-2 TRBV29-1 - CSGGAHTGELFF TGCAGCGGAGGGGCGCACACCGGGGAGCTGTTTTTT
TRBJ2-7 TRBV30 - CAWRPGHSYEQYF TGTGCCTGGAGACCGGGACACTCCTACGAGCAGTACTTC
TRBJ2-7 TRBV6-1 TRBD2 CASSETSGYSYEQYF TGTGCCAGCAGTGAGACTAGCGGGTACTCCTACGAGCAGTACTTC
TRBJ1-1 TRBV11-1 - CASSSEGPWFTEAFF TGTGCCAGCAGCTCCGAGGGACCGTGGTTCACTGAAGCTTTCTTT
TRBJ2-4 TRBV24-1 - CATSDGGRIQYF TGTGCCACCAGTGATGGGGGACGCATTCAGTACTTC
TRBJ1-1 TRBV27 TRBD1 CASSPQGARTEAFF TGTGCCAGCAGTCCCCAGGGGGCGCGCACTGAAGCTTTCTTT
TRBJ1-1 TRBV28 TRBD1 CASLTGVNTEAFF TGTGCCAGTTTGACAGGGGTGAACACTGAAGCTTTCTTT